Given below is one TCR beta chain in context. After thawing and overnight rest, PBMC were stained with GMM-loaded CD1B tetramer, viability dye and anti-CD3 for sorting. The CD1B tetramers carried C32 glucose monomycolate purified from Rhodococcus equi. From each donor, 95,000 to 100,000 tetramer-negative cells were sorted. Clones were read by immunoSEQ multiplex PCR, and TCRdb kept only the in-frame ones, dropping some. Among approximately 58,000 clones, approximately 91% were seen once, and the ten largest hold 21%. V lost 4 bases, J lost 8 bases, and 17 bases lay in between. In germline, CDR1 is MGHRA, CDR2 YSYEKL. The CDR3 covers 14 residues. The record originates from a study of T cells in tuberculosis. The study, taken as a whole, reports: Low-affinity CD1B-GMM tetramer-binding T cells may have been missed.

This chain links TRBV4-1 with TRBJ1-2; no clear D gene. The receptor comes from an adult woman with latent tuberculosis. Sequencing was performed on CD1b-GMM tetramer-negative cells sorted from PBMCs. CDR3 DNA: TGCGCCAGCAGCCCCCGTGAGGGCGTGCACGGCTACACCTTC. Translation gives CASSPREGVHGYTF.